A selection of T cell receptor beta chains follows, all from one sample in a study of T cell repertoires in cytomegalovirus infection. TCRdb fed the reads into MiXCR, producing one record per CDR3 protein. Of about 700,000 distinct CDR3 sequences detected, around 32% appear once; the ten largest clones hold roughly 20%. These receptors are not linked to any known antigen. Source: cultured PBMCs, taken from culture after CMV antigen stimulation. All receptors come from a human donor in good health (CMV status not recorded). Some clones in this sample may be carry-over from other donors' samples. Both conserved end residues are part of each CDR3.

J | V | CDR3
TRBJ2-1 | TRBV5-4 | CASSGGASGGKSSYNEQFF
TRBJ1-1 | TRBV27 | CASSLARGDTEAFF
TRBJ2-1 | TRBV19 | CASSIDGGRMNGNEQFF
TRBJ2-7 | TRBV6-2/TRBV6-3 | CASSYRGSSTYEQYF
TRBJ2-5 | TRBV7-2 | CASSFASGGRETQYF
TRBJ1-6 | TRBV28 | CASRAGGASPLHF
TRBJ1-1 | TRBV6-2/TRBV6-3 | CASSYPEGGPVTEAFF
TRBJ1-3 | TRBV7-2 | CASSLPDRGNTIYF
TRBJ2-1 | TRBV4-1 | CASSQLVEQFF
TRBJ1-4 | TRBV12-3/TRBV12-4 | CASSLEPNEKLFF
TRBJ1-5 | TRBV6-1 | CASSLPRGASSQPQHF
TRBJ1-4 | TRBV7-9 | CASSLPGKQDYEKLFF
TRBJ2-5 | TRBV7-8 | CASSSGQGEETQYF
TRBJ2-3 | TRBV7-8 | CASSLTVAGVVIDTQYF
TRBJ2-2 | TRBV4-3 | CASSPDRLAGVTGELFF
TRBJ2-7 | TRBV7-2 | CASSSQLAGDYEQYF